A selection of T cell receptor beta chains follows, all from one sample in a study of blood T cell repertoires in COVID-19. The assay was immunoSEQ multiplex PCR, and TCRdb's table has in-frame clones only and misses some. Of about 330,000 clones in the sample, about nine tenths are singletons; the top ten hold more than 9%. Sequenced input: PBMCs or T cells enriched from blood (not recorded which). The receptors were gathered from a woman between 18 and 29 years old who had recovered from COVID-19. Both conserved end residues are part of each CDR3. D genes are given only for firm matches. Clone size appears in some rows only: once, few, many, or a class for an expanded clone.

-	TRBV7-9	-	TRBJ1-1	TGTGCCAGCAGCCCCCCATCTAGGGGTAACACTGAAGCTTTCTTT	CASSPPSRGNTEAFF
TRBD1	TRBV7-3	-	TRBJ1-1	TGTGCCAGCAGCTTATATCCCCTCCGGGGGACAGGGAACCGTAACACTGAAGCTTTCTTT	CASSLYPLRGTGNRNTEAFF
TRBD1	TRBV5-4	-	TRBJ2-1	TGTGCCAGCAGCCTGCGGACAGGGATTTACAATGAGCAGTTCTTC	CASSLRTGIYNEQFF
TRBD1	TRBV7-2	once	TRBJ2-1	TGTGCCAGCAACCAGGGGGACAGAGAGACCAATGAGCAGTTCTTC	CASNQGDRETNEQFF
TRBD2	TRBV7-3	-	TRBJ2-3	TGTGCCAGCAGGGGGACCGTAGCGGGGGGCCGCACAGATACGCAGTATTTT	CASRGTVAGGRTDTQYF
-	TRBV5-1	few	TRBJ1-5	TGCGCCAGCAGCCTCACAGGGCCAAATCAGCCCCAGCATTTT	CASSLTGPNQPQHF
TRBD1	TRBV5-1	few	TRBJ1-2	TGCGCCAGCAGCCCGGGAATCAGGGGGTCGGATGGCAACACCTTC	CASSPGIRGSDGNTF
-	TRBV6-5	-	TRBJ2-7	TGTGCCAGCAGTCGACAGGAGTTCTACGAGCAGTACTTC	CASSRQEFYEQYF
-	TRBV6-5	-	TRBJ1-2	TGTGCCAGCAACCTGGGGGGGGACTATGGCTACACCTTC	CASNLGGDYGYTF
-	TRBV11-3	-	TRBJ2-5	TGTGCCAGCAGCTTCGGGGACTCCACAGCGTACTTC	CASSFGDSTAYF
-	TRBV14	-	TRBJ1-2	TGTGCCAGCAGCCCCGGGGGACGGGGCTACACCTTC	CASSPGGRGYTF
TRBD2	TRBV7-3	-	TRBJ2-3	TGTGCCAGCAGCCCATTCCCAGCGGGGGCGAGAGATACGCAGTATTTT	CASSPFPAGARDTQYF
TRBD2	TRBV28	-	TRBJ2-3	TGTGCCAGCACGACTAGCACCACAGATACGCAGTATTTT	CASTTSTTDTQYF
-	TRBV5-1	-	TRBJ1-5	TGCGCCAGCAGCTTGTCCGGGGAAAGCAATCAGCCCCAGCATTTT	CASSLSGESNQPQHF
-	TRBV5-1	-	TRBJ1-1	TGCGCCAGCAGCGTAGCTCATGGGACTGAAGCTTTCTTT	CASSVAHGTEAFF
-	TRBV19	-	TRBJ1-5	TGTGCCAGTAGTCTCCTTCAGGGGCTCAATCAGCCCCAGCATTTT	CASSLLQGLNQPQHF
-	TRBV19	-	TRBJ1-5	TGTGCCAGTAGTATAGTAGCGGGTACTGGGCAGCCCCAGCATTTT	CASSIVAGTGQPQHF
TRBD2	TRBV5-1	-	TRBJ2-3	TGCGCCAGCAGCCTAAGCGCGCTAGCGGGAAGACTGACAGATACGCAGTATTTT	CASSLSALAGRLTDTQYF
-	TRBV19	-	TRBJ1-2	TGTGCCAGTAGTATAGGGTCTCGGGGGTCTGGCTACACCTTC	CASSIGSRGSGYTF
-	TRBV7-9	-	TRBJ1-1	TGTGCCAGCAGCTTAAGCTGGGGCGTCACTGAAGCTTTCTTT	CASSLSWGVTEAFF
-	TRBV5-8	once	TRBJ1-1	TGTGCCAGCAGCTCCAGGGGTTTGACGAGGACTGAAGCTTTCTTT	CASSSRGLTRTEAFF
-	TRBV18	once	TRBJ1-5	TGTGCCAGCTCACCAGGGGCGGGAGGCAATCAGCCCCAGCATTTT	CASSPGAGGNQPQHF
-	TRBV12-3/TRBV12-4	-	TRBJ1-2	TGTGCCAGCAGTTGGCAGAACTATGGCTACACCTTC	CASSWQNYGYTF
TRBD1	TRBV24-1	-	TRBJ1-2	TGTGCCACCAGTGATTGGACAGGGGGCTACACCTTC	CATSDWTGGYTF
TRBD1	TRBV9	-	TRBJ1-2	TGTGCCAGCGCCAGGGACAGGGGGCGTGAGAATGGCTACACCTTC	CASARDRGRENGYTF
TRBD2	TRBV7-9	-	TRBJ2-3	TGTGCCAGCAGCCGCTTTCCGACTAGCGGGGGGGCCCTAGATACGCAGTATTTT	CASSRFPTSGGALDTQYF
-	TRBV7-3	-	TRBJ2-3	TGTGCCAGCAGCTCCGGGACTGTAGACACAGATACGCAGTATTTT	CASSSGTVDTDTQYF
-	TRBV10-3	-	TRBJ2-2	TGTGCCATCAGTGATGGACGGGAGCACACCGGGGAGCTGTTTTTT	CAISDGREHTGELFF
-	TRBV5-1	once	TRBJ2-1	TGCGCCAGCAGCTTGGCCGGACAGATCCCCTACAATGAGCAGTTCTTC	CASSLAGQIPYNEQFF
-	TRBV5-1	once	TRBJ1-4	TGCGCCAGTAGACGGGGGGAAAAACTGTTTTTT	CASRRGEKLFF